The present TCR beta chain was sequenced within a study of T-cell reconstitution after alpha-beta-depleted transplantation in children (dated by TCRdb to the mid-2010s). At the level of the whole study: Using TCR repertoire profiling, the study quantitatively followed how T-cell immune reconstitution unfolded in children after TCRalphabeta/CD19-depleted allogeneic hematopoietic cell transplantation.

Overall study results and their limits: In some patients, the high TCRbeta diversity seen at day 60 was put down to recipient T cells and intrathymic progenitors that had survived conditioning. Apparently early alphabetaT-cell count recovery about two months after transplant reportedly relied on only several hundred rapidly expanded clones derived from non-depleted graft cells. Hyperexpanded clone frequencies declined over subsequent months; after one year, T-cell counts and TCRbeta diversity were mostly attributed to newly produced T cells.

Concerning this clonotype itself: Its antigen is not yet known. No clone much larger than this one lies a single base away; base qualities are absent.

Preparation of the library involved PCR. The sequencer was an Illumina HiSeq 2500. TCR library preparation used molecular barcoding, with unique molecular identifiers applied to normalize quantification of the TCRbeta repertoire. TCRdb cleaned the public reads at Q25 with fastp, built clones with MiXCR and kept in-frame beta chains. Every distinct CDR3 protein forms one entry, paired with its most common genes and DNA. The sample table holds about 540,000 distinct CDR3 sequences, of which roughly a quarter were seen once. About 35% of the sample comes from the top ten. In the paper's terms, the treatment or condition label means: allogeneic hematopoietic cell transplantation with graft depleted of TCRalphabeta T cells and CD19 B cells. Transplant recipients were children who received TCRalphabeta/CD19-depleted allogeneic hematopoietic cell grafts. The germline V gene provides CDR1 ENHRY and CDR2 SYGVKD. Inclusive of the bounding cysteine and phenylalanine, the CDR3 is 13 residues long. The retained sequence is limited to the CDR3, 39 bases, with the frame set at the first base. V was cut back by 6 bases and J by 10 bases, leaving a gap of 16 bases between them.

The sequence links TRBV10-3 to TRBJ2-1; TRBD2 is a possible D gene, resting on 5 matching bases. The input for sequencing was PBMCs, taken before TCRalphabeta/CD19-depleted stem cell transplant. The sequence was collected from a boy in the first two years of life with Wiskott-Aldrich syndrome, due to receive a stem cell transplant. The CDR3 reads CAIRSGSPGEQFF. The nucleotide sequence reads TGTGCCATCAGGAGCGGTTCTCCCGGGGAGCAGTTCTTC.